The rows below give T cell receptor beta chains drawn from one sample of a study of cytomegalovirus exposure and HLA in healthy donors. Some clones are missing from TCRdb's copy, which holds only in-frame ones; the method was immunoSEQ multiplex PCR. The data hold about 150,000 clones, with roughly 73% observed a single time. Sequencing was carried out using PBMCs. All receptors come from a woman between 18 and 29 years old in good health and CMV-seronegative. CDR3s include the opening cysteine and the closing phenylalanine or tryptophan. Each record gives: clone size, V gene, J gene, D gene, CDR3 protein, CDR3 DNA. The D gene is left open where the match is weak. A row's size may be missing; if present it is once, few, many or a size class.

>.|TRBV6-6|TRBJ1-3|TRBD1
CASSPDRGSGNTIYF
TGTGCCAGCAGTCCCGACAGGGGCTCTGGAAACACCATATATTTT
>once|TRBV27|TRBJ2-7|.
CASSRGATSSYEQYF
TGTGCCAGCAGCCGAGGCGCTACCAGCTCCTACGAGCAGTACTTC
>.|TRBV7-9|TRBJ2-5|.
CASSLHFSLVGYQETQYF
TGTGCCAGCAGCCTCCACTTCTCACTAGTGGGATACCAAGAGACCCAGTACTTC
>.|TRBV9|TRBJ1-1|TRBD1
CASSQTGGRDTEAFF
TGTGCCAGCAGTCAAACAGGGGGCAGGGACACTGAAGCTTTCTTT
>.|TRBV6-5|TRBJ1-5|.
CASRQGRQPQHF
TGTGCCAGCAGACAGGGACGACAGCCCCAGCATTTT
>.|TRBV12-5|TRBJ1-5|TRBD1
CASGTGLGQPQHF
TGTGCTAGTGGGACAGGGCTAGGACAGCCCCAGCATTTT
>once|TRBV9|TRBJ2-2|TRBD1
CASSVHRGLDSTGELFF
TGTGCCAGCAGCGTCCATAGGGGGCTAGACTCCACCGGGGAGCTGTTTTTT
>.|TRBV9|TRBJ1-4|TRBD1
CASSMTGRSEKLFF
TGTGCCAGCAGCATGACAGGGCGGAGTGAAAAACTGTTTTTT
>few|TRBV14|TRBJ1-2|TRBD1
CASSRQGALGYTF
TGTGCCAGCAGCCGACAGGGGGCTCTTGGCTACACCTTC
>.|TRBV2|TRBJ2-1|TRBD1
CASRLRQGPPYNEQFF
TGTGCCAGCAGGCTAAGACAGGGACCCCCCTACAATGAGCAGTTCTTC
>.|TRBV11-3|TRBJ2-5|.
CASSLGTPGETQYF
TGTGCCAGCAGCTTGGGGACACCCGGGGAGACCCAGTACTTC
>.|TRBV7-7|TRBJ2-3|.
CASSLQGAVTDTQYF
TGTGCCAGCAGCTTACAAGGGGCCGTCACAGATACGCAGTATTTT
>.|TRBV4-3|TRBJ1-2|.
CASSPGWGYVYTF
TGCGCCAGCAGCCCCGGATGGGGCTATGTCTACACCTTC
>.|TRBV29-1|TRBJ2-1|TRBD1
CSVEPGQVRFF
TGCAGCGTTGAACCGGGACAGGTCAGGTTCTTC
>.|TRBV19|TRBJ1-2|.
CASTPFRGAGRKNYGYTF
TGTGCCAGTACCCCTTTTCGGGGGGCCGGGAGGAAGAACTATGGCTACACCTTC
>few|TRBV9|TRBJ2-2|TRBD2
CASSVDSGTGNTGELFF
TGTGCCAGCAGCGTAGACAGCGGGACGGGGAACACCGGGGAGCTGTTTTTT
>.|TRBV5-1|TRBJ2-7|TRBD1
CASSLGGRQGIYEQYF
TGCGCCAGCAGCTTGGGGGGAAGACAGGGGATCTACGAGCAGTACTTC
>few|TRBV7-9|TRBJ1-5|TRBD1
CASSLGAGGKSNQPQHF
TGTGCCAGCAGCTTAGGGGCAGGGGGTAAAAGCAATCAGCCCCAGCATTTT
>.|TRBV5-1|TRBJ2-3|TRBD2
CASRTSSSTDTQYF
TGCGCCAGTAGGACTAGTTCAAGTACAGATACGCAGTATTTT
>once|TRBV12-5|TRBJ1-1|TRBD1
CASGLAVGQVNRDTEAFF
TGTGCTAGTGGTTTGGCAGTCGGACAGGTTAACCGCGACACTGAAGCTTTCTTT
>once|TRBV11-2|TRBJ1-6|.
CASSLGQAQVNSPLHF
TGTGCCAGCAGCTTAGGACAGGCGCAGGTTAATTCACCCCTCCACTTT
>.|TRBV5-4|TRBJ2-3|.
CASSLGRVRVGTDTQYF
TGTGCCAGCAGCCTCGGGCGGGTAAGGGTTGGCACAGATACGCAGTATTTT
>.|TRBV9|TRBJ2-2|.
CTSSVGARAAGELFF
TGTACCAGCAGCGTAGGAGCCAGGGCCGCCGGGGAGCTGTTTTTT
>.|TRBV2|TRBJ2-1|TRBD2
CASSEGGVAGGSNEQFF
TGTGCCAGCAGTGAAGGGGGGGTAGCGGGAGGGTCGAATGAGCAGTTCTTC
>.|TRBV7-9|TRBJ2-1|.
CASSPWGLGGPHEQFF
TGTGCCAGCAGCCCCTGGGGCCTCGGGGGGCCCCATGAGCAGTTCTTC